Below, 20 T cell receptor beta chains from the same sample are listed, as sequenced in a study of control samples from healthy donors and cancer patients. The protocol was immunoSEQ multiplex PCR, while the TCRdb copy is restricted to in-frame clones and leaves out a portion. Here the sample spans 40,000 to 60,000 clones, about nine tenths being singletons. Sequencing input: PBMCs. The receptors were gathered from a man aged 55 to 70 with head and neck cancer.

The CDR3 sequence: CASSQQGEARYEQYF. CDR3 DNA: TGTGCCAGCAGCCAACAGGGGGAGGCCCGCTACGAGCAGTACTTC. The chain joins TRBV7-9 to TRBJ2-7; 8 nucleotides align to TRBD1. CDR1 is SEHNR and CDR2 is FQNEAQ in the germline V gene (reference sequence). The CDR3 is 15 residues long. The trim removed 5 bases at V and 3 bases at J, leaving 9 bases unmatched. The full variable domain, rest sourced from reference TRBV7-9 and TRBJ2-7, is DTGVSQNPRHKITKRGQNVTFRCDPISEHNRLYWYRQTLGQGPEFLTYFQNEAQLEKSRLLSDRFSAERPKGSFSTLEIQRTEQGDSAMYLCASSQQGEARYEQYFGPGTRLTVT.

This clone has only a few counts. The chain uses TRBV9 and TRBJ2-7; 10 bases map to TRBD1. V was pared by 3 bases and J by 6 bases, with 6 bases of the junction left unmatched. Germline CDR1 SGDLS, CDR2 YYNGEE. The CDR3 runs to 14 residues. In DNA, the CDR3 is TGTGCCAGCAGCGGCGACAGGGGGCTCGCCGAGCAGTACTTC. It codes for CASSGDRGLAEQYF.

V usage is TRBV24-1 and J usage is TRBJ1-2, with TRBD1 identical over 9 bases. V dropped 2 bases and J dropped 4; count of bases not matched to a gene: 1. The CDR3 sequence is 14 residues long. The germline V gene encodes CDR1 KGHDR and CDR2 SFDVKD. The CDR3 coding sequence is TGTGCCACCAGTGATTGGACAGGGGTCTATGGCTACACCTTC. Its protein is CATSDWTGVYGYTF.

The sample holds one count of this clone. V usage is TRBV7-2 and J usage is TRBJ1-5; 7 bases map to TRBD1. This CDR3 comprises 14 residues. Germline assignment: CDR1 SGHTA and CDR2 FQGNSA. Unmatched junction bases numbered 3, after V lost 4 bases and J lost 3 bases. CDR3 bases: TGTGCCAGCAGCTCAGGGACAGTCAATCAGCCCCAGCATTTT. This codes for CASSSGTVNQPQHF.

The chain carries TRBV5-6 and TRBJ2-7, with D possibly TRBD1 on 6 matching bases. The CDR3 sequence is 16 residues long. V was trimmed by 3 bases and J by 3 bases, leaving 19 bases between them. Germline V gives CDR1 SGHDT, CDR2 YYEEEE. CDR3 sequence (DNA): TGTGCCAGCAGCTCCTTGACAGGCCACTTTGACTACGAGCAGTACTTC. Residues: CASSSLTGHFDYEQYF.

This sequence joins TRBV4-3 and TRBJ2-3; 7 bases map to TRBD2. V was clipped by 0 bases and J by 2 bases; unmatched bases: 8. CDR1 and CDR2 (germline): LGHNA, YSLEER. The CDR3 loop spans 17 amino acids. The CDR3 sequence: CASSQETGGRSTDTQYF. CDR3 sequence (DNA): TGCGCCAGCAGCCAAGAGACGGGAGGTCGCTCCACAGATACGCAGTATTTT.

This chain's CDR3 is CASDKAGEGLDLAKNIQYF. CDR3 DNA: TGTGCCAGCGACAAAGCAGGGGAGGGACTAGATCTAGCCAAAAACATTCAGTACTTC. The V and J genes are TRBV5-6 and TRBJ2-4; 8 positions match TRBD2. The CDR3 runs 19 residues. Germline V gene data show CDR1 as SGHDT and CDR2 as YYEEEE. J gave up 0 bases and V 7 bases, and 18 bases lay outside the gene matches.

The chain uses TRBV4-2 and TRBJ1-5; D might be TRBD1 (6 bases). Germline lookup yields CDR1 LGHNA and CDR2 YNFKEQ. V gave up 0 bases and J gave up 0 bases, with 9 bases separating them. The CDR3 sequence is 16 residues long. Here the CDR3 reads CASSQDLQGSNQPQHF. As DNA, the CDR3 is TGTGCCAGCAGCCAAGATTTACAGGGTAGCAATCAGCCCCAGCATTTT.

J is TRBJ2-1 and V is TRBV6-2 or TRBV6-3, with D uncertain. V gave up 0 bases and J gave up 3 bases, with 6 bases separating them. CDR1 is MNHEY and CDR2 is SVGEGT in the germline V gene. The CDR3 spans 14 residues. CDR3 loop: CASSYSYHYNEQFF. The DNA for the CDR3 is TGTGCCAGCAGTTACTCTTATCACTACAATGAGCAGTTCTTC.

This chain links TRBV7-9 with TRBJ1-6, with D possibly being TRBD1 (5 bases). The V gene's germline CDR1 is SEHNR and CDR2 FQNEAQ (reference sequence). This CDR3 spans 13 amino acids. Trimming shortened V by 3 bases and J by 8 bases, and 8 bases separated the two germline ends. The CDR3 is CASSFDSYSPLHF. The CDR3 DNA follows: TGTGCCAGCAGCTTCGACAGCTATTCACCCCTCCACTTT. Full variable domain (outside the CDR3, taken from reference TRBV7-9 and TRBJ1-6): DTGVSQNPRHKITKRGQNVTFRCDPISEHNRLYWYRQTLGQGPEFLTYFQNEAQLEKSRLLSDRFSAERPKGSFSTLEIQRTEQGDSAMYLCASSFDSYSPLHFGNGTRLTVT.

The V gene is TRBV6-5, the J gene TRBJ2-1, with 11 bases identical to TRBD2. The germline V gene has CDR1 MNHEY and CDR2 SVGAGI. CDR3 length equals 15 residues. J gave up 4 bases and V 5 bases, and 4 bases lay outside the gene matches. CDR3 sequence: CASSPTSGVYNEQFF. The CDR3 DNA is TGTGCCAGCAGTCCGACTAGCGGGGTATACAATGAGCAGTTCTTC.

CDR3 protein: CASSLDRVIFYEQYF. Written as DNA, the CDR3 is TGTGCCAGCAGCTTGGACAGGGTTATCTTCTACGAGCAGTACTTC. The rearrangement joins TRBV5-5 to TRBJ2-7, with D possibly being TRBD1 (6 bases). The CDR3 has 15 amino acids. V gave up 0 bases and J gave up 3 bases, with 13 bases separating them. Germline V gene data show CDR1 as SGHKS and CDR2 as YYEKEE (reference sequence).

The chain carries TRBV4-1 and TRBJ2-1; D might be TRBD2 (5 bases). CDR1 and CDR2 from the germline V gene are MGHRA and YSYEKL. Trimming pared 0 bases from V and 8 bases from J, leaving 20 bases between. This CDR3 contains 17 residues. The CDR3 reads CASSQDMNGAGEDEQFF. The CDR3 DNA reads TGCGCCAGCAGCCAAGATATGAACGGCGCGGGTGAAGATGAGCAGTTCTTC.

This sequence joins TRBV6-2 or TRBV6-3 and TRBJ1-5; D is possibly TRBD1 (5 bases). The V end lost 0 bases, the J end lost 6 bases, and 12 bases lay between the germline ends. This CDR3 is built from 15 residues. Germline V CDR1 and CDR2: MNHEY, SVGEGT. CDR3 in DNA: TGTGCCAGCAGTTACTCAGGCAGGGCTCGTCAGCCCCAGCATTTT. This sequence encodes CASSYSGRARQPQHF.

The V and J genes are TRBV7-2 and TRBJ1-5, with 7 bases that match TRBD1. The CDR3 length is 15 residues. The trim removed 3 bases at V and 3 bases at J, leaving 5 bases unmatched. In germline, CDR1 is SGHTA, CDR2 FQGNSA. CDR3 sequence reads: CASSLTGRPNQPQHF. The CDR3 DNA reads as TGTGCCAGCAGCTTGACAGGGAGACCCAATCAGCCCCAGCATTTT. The full variable domain, in which reference TRBV7-2 and TRBJ1-5 provide the parts outside the CDR3, is GAGVSQSPSNKVTEKGKDVELRCDPISGHTALYWYRQSLGQGLEFLIYFQGNSAPDKSGLPSDRFSAERTGGSVSTLTIQRTQQEDSAVYLCASSLTGRPNQPQHFGDGTRLSIL.

The chain links TRBV18 to TRBJ2-5; the D call may be TRBD1 or TRBD2 (5 bases each). The CDR3 has 15 amino acids. Trimming shortened V by 1 base and J by 1 base, and 10 bases separated the two germline ends. Germline V gene lookup returns CDR1 KGHSH and CDR2 LQKENI. The CDR3 spells CASSPQRDLQETQYF. The CDR3 region has the DNA TGTGCCAGCTCACCACAGAGGGACCTCCAAGAGACCCAGTACTTC.

The rearrangement joins TRBV7-6 to TRBJ2-5; 10 nucleotides match TRBD2. The CDR3 is 15 amino acids. In germline, CDR1 is SGHVS, CDR2 FNYEAQ. The trim removed 5 bases at V and 5 bases at J, leaving 8 bases unmatched. Here the CDR3 reads CASSPASGSVETQYF. CDR3 bases: TGTGCCAGCAGCCCAGCTAGCGGGAGCGTGGAGACCCAGTACTTC. The full variable domain, with the rest looked up from reference TRBV7-6 and TRBJ2-5, is GAGVSQSPRYKVTKRGQDVALRCDPISGHVSLYWYRQALGQGPEFLTYFNYEAQQDKSGLPNDRFSAERPEGSISTLTIQRTEQRDSAMYRCASSPASGSVETQYFGPGTRLLVL.

The gene calls are TRBV4-3 and TRBJ1-6; D is unclear. CDR1 and CDR2 (germline): LGHNA, YSLEER. This CDR3 contains 16 residues. V lost 1 base and J 10 bases, leaving 17 bases between the germline ends. DNA for the CDR3: TGCGCCAGCAGCCAAGGGGCACGGGGAGACCAATCACCCCTCCACTTT. Encoded protein: CASSQGARGDQSPLHF.

The chain recombines TRBV6-5 with TRBJ1-3, with D unresolved. Germline V CDR1 and CDR2: MNHEY, SVGAGI. The V end was cut by 0 bases, the J end by 4 bases, with 10 bases between. The CDR3 is 15 amino acids. CDR3 nucleotides: TGTGCCAGCAGTTACTCGAAGCGGGTCGGAAACACCATATATTTT. Amino acids: CASSYSKRVGNTIYF.

The chain carries TRBV6-5 and TRBJ2-5; 9 bases are shared with TRBD2. The V and J ends lost 0 bases and 5 bases, in that order; junction bases with no gene match: 7. CDR3 length: 16 amino acids. Germline V lookup: CDR1 MNHEY, CDR2 SVGAGI. CDR3 coding DNA: TGTGCCAGCAGTTACTCGAGCCTAGCGGGGTGGGAGACCCAGTACTTC. This translates into CASSYSSLAGWETQYF.